A single sample gave rise to the 26 T cell receptor beta chains below, sequenced in a study of OX40 agonist ivuxolimab in advanced cancers. Libraries came from the immunoSEQ multiplex PCR assay. The immuneACCESS repertoire file appears here via TCRdb, limited to in-frame rearrangements. These files lack a portion of the clones; in checked studies, under half of the deficit traces to unresolved V genes, and the cause of the others is not known. Here the sample has about 90,000 clones; around 85% occur a single time. The ten largest account for about 0.2% of the sample. The sequenced sample was CD4+ or CD8+ T cells sorted from blood, obtained in a trial of the OX40 agonist ivuxolimab. The receptors were sampled from an adult with an advanced solid tumor such as melanoma, head and neck, liver or kidney cancer.

The CDR3 sequence is CASSEVGRIQETQYF. For the CDR3, the DNA is TGTGCCAGCAGTGAAGTGGGGCGCATCCAAGAGACCCAGTACTTC. The chain carries TRBV2 and TRBJ2-5, with TRBD1 as a possible D gene (5 bases). This CDR3 region has 15 residues. Between the trimmed V and J ends, which lost 1 base and 1 base, there was a span of 10 bases. Germline V gives CDR1 SNHLY, CDR2 FYNNEI.

The chain uses TRBV7-3 and TRBJ1-1; tentatively, D is TRBD1 (5 bases). Germline CDR1 is SGHTA and CDR2 is FQGTGA. V lost 4 bases and J lost 5, with 14 bases in between. The CDR3 runs to 14 residues. CDR3 residues: CASSWGTSGTEAFF. The CDR3 coding sequence is TGTGCCAGCAGCTGGGGGACGTCGGGGACTGAAGCTTTCTTT.

This chain connects TRBV5-6 to TRBJ1-2; D unresolved. This CDR3 region has 13 residues. The V end was cut by 0 bases, the J end by 14 bases, with 17 bases between. Germline loops: CDR1 SGHDT, CDR2 YYEEEE. Here the CDR3 reads CASSLGTSTGRTF. CDR3 DNA: TGTGCCAGCAGCTTGGGGACCTCAACCGGACGGACCTTC.

This clone occurred once. The chain links TRBV2 to TRBJ2-7; a possible D gene is TRBD1 (6 bases). The germline V gene encodes CDR1 SNHLY and CDR2 FYNNEI. The CDR3 is 16 amino acids. Deletions cut 10 bases from V and 2 bases from J, with 24 bases between. CDR3: CATLGPRDNSPYEQYV. CDR3 nucleotides: TGTGCCACCCTAGGCCCCCGGGACAATTCACCCTACGAGCAGTACGTC.

This chain connects TRBV2 to TRBJ2-1; tentative D call: TRBD2 (5 bases). The CDR3 loop spans 14 amino acids. Trimming stripped 5 bases from V and 3 bases from J, with 11 bases between. In germline, CDR1 is SNHLY, CDR2 FYNNEI. As DNA, the CDR3 is TGTGCCAGCAGTCCGGCGGGCCACTACAATGAGCAGTTCTTC. It yields the protein CASSPAGHYNEQFF.

The V and J genes are TRBV7-2 and TRBJ2-7; possible D gene TRBD2, 5 bases. The CDR3 loop spans 15 amino acids. Per germline, CDR1 SGHTA and CDR2 FQGNSA. Between the trimmed V and J ends, which lost 4 bases and 4 bases, there was a span of 17 bases. CDR3 amino acids: CASSSRGGGPYEQYV. As DNA, the CDR3 is TGTGCCAGCAGCTCACGAGGCGGAGGTCCATACGAGCAGTACGTC.

The genes are TRBV5-1 and TRBJ2-3; D call uncertain. This CDR3 contains 11 residues. The V and J ends lost 6 bases and 6 bases respectively, with 8 bases between them. Germline values: CDR1 SGHRS, CDR2 YFSETQ. The CDR3 DNA reads as TGCGCCAGCACCTCGGAGGATACGCAGTATTTT. Translation: CASTSEDTQYF.

On this clone itself: At one of its ends the junction is not consistent with the germline gene, which may arise from a read error. The J gene is TRBJ1-2, the V gene TRBV28, with D possibly being TRBD1 (5 bases). The CDR3 contains 13 residues. The germline V gene encodes CDR1 MDHEN and CDR2 SYDVKM. The CDR3 protein is CATHTKRGNGCTF. The CDR3 DNA sequence: TGTGCCACTCATACCAAGCGGGGGAATGGCTGCACCTTC.

The genes are TRBV10-2 and TRBJ1-5, with 9 bases aligning to TRBD1. Trimming removed 5 bases from V and 12 bases from J; junction bases left unmatched: 11. The V gene's germline CDR1 is WSHSY and CDR2 SAAADI. This CDR3 has 14 amino acids. The CDR3 nucleotides are TGCGCCAGCAGTCGTCCCGGGACAGGGAACTACCAGCATTTT. Protein: CASSRPGTGNYQHF.

The gene calls are TRBV30 and TRBJ2-6, with unresolved D. Germline V gene data show CDR1 as GTSNPN and CDR2 as SVGIG (reference sequence). The CDR3 loop spans 13 amino acids. V was clipped by 2 bases and J by 2 bases, with 4 bases between them. The CDR3 is CAWSLTGANVLTF. The CDR3 DNA is TGTGCCTGGAGTTTAACTGGGGCCAACGTCCTGACTTTC.

The CDR3 bases are TGTGCCAAACCGGGACAGGGAGTTGGCAATCAGCCCCAGCATTTT. Amino acid sequence: CAKPGQGVGNQPQHF. This chain links TRBV6-5 with TRBJ1-5; TRBD1 agrees at 9 bases. The CDR3 contains 15 residues. J gave up 2 bases and V 10 bases, and 9 bases lay outside the gene matches. Looked up from germline, CDR1 is MNHEY and CDR2 is SVGAGI.

The chain combines TRBV19 with TRBJ2-5; D unclear. The CDR3 loop spans 12 amino acids. The germline gives CDR1 LNHDA, CDR2 SQIVND (reference sequence). Between the trimmed V and J ends, which lost 5 bases and 5 bases, there was a span of 9 bases. CDR3 sequence reads: CASSFLRETQYF. The CDR3 DNA sequence: TGTGCCAGTAGTTTTCTTCGGGAGACCCAGTACTTC.

The V gene is TRBV4-1, the J gene TRBJ2-1; D remains unclear. The CDR3 is made up of 13 amino acids. Germline V lookup: CDR1 MGHRA, CDR2 YSYEKL. V lost 3 bases to trimming and J lost 4 bases, with 7 bases between them. The chain's CDR3 is CASSQAAYNEQFF. For the CDR3, the DNA is TGCGCCAGCAGCCAGGCGGCATACAATGAGCAGTTCTTC.

This chain links TRBV1 with TRBJ2-7; the table assigns TRBD1, which was not confirmed against the DNA. TRBV1 is noted as a pseudogene. The CDR3 spans 15 residues. CDR3 in DNA: TGCACCAGCAGCCCGACTGACAGGGGCGAGAACGAGCAGTACGTC. This translates into CTSSPTDRGENEQYV.

The chain couples TRBV4-1 to TRBJ1-2; D is perhaps TRBD1 (5 bases). The CDR3 consists of 13 residues. CDR1 MGHRA and CDR2 YSYEKL come from the germline V gene. The ends were cut back, 3 bases at V and 5 bases at J, with 10 bases in the middle. The CDR3 reads CASSQEWGYGYTF. The CDR3 bases are TGCGCCAGCAGCCAGGAGTGGGGGTATGGCTACACCTTC.

The chain is built from TRBV18 and TRBJ1-2; 7 bases agree with TRBD1. V gave up 3 bases and J gave up 6 bases; unmatched junction bases: 4. Germline CDR1 and CDR2: KGHSH and LQKENI. There are 13 residues in the CDR3. CDR3 region: CASSPTGLDGYTF. CDR3 nucleotide sequence: TGTGCCAGCTCACCGACAGGGTTGGATGGCTACACCTTC.

The chain recombines TRBV6-1 with TRBJ1-1, with D hard to call. CDR1 is MNHNS and CDR2 is SASEGT in the germline V gene. This CDR3 has 13 amino acids. V lost 4 bases to trimming and J lost 1 base, with 7 bases between them. In DNA, the CDR3 is TGTGCCAGCAGTGTAAACCAGAACACTGAAGCTTTCTTT. Protein: CASSVNQNTEAFF.

The chain is built from TRBV5-1 and TRBJ1-2; D is undetermined. Trimming stripped 0 bases from V and 0 bases from J, with 12 bases between. CDR3 size: 16 residues. Germline assignment: CDR1 SGHRS and CDR2 YFSETQ. The CDR3 DNA follows: TGCGCCAGCAGCTTGGGTGGTAGGGCTACTAACTATGGCTACACCTTC. Its protein is CASSLGGRATNYGYTF.

This clone occurred a few times. V is TRBV5-1 and J is TRBJ1-1, with D perhaps matching TRBD1 (6 bases). The germline CDR1 and CDR2 sequences are SGHRS and YFSETQ. The CDR3 is 14 residues long. Trimming removed 5 bases at V and 4 bases at J, with 15 bases between. For the CDR3, the DNA is TGCGCCAGCAGTCTACAGGGACAAGGCACTGAAGCTTTCTTT. Encoded protein: CASSLQGQGTEAFF.

The rearrangement joins TRBV6-5 to TRBJ2-3; the match to TRBD1 covers 7 bases. The CDR3 runs 15 residues. J lost 4 bases, V lost 0 bases, and 4 bases had no gene match. Per the germline V gene, CDR1 is MNHEY and CDR2 is SVGAGI. The CDR3 sequence is CASSYSTGYPDTQYF. CDR3 nucleotides: TGTGCCAGCAGTTACTCGACAGGGTATCCAGATACGCAGTATTTT.

V and J are TRBV30 and TRBJ2-3, with D perhaps matching TRBD1 (5 bases). V lost 1 base to trimming and J lost 0 bases, with 14 bases between them. This CDR3 comprises 16 residues. Germline V gives CDR1 GTSNPN, CDR2 SVGIG (reference sequence). The CDR3 nucleotides read TGTGCCTGGAGTGGGGAAGGGGTGCCTAGCACAGATACGCAGTATTTT. It translates to CAWSGEGVPSTDTQYF.

This rearrangement joins TRBV7-9 to TRBJ2-3, with D maybe TRBD1 (5 bases). Per germline, CDR1 SEHNR and CDR2 FQNEAQ (reference sequence). The CDR3 has 15 residues. Trimming removed 5 bases at V and 3 bases at J, with 15 bases between. The chain's CDR3 is CASSRQRSRTDTQYF. The CDR3 nucleotides are TGTGCCAGCAGCCGACAGCGTTCTAGAACAGATACGCAGTATTTT.

The rearrangement links TRBV5-1 to TRBJ2-5; perhaps D is TRBD1 or TRBD2 (6 bases each). V dropped 5 bases and J dropped 5 bases, with 19 bases sitting between them. The germline V gene has CDR1 SGHRS and CDR2 YFSETQ. This CDR3 region has 15 residues. The CDR3 sequence is CASSPQGSGGETQYF. The CDR3 DNA is TGCGCCAGCAGTCCACAGGGTTCCGGAGGGGAGACCCAGTACTTC.

V and J are TRBV15 and TRBJ1-5; 11 positions agree with TRBD1. Unmatched junction bases numbered 12, after V lost 0 bases and J lost 11 bases. CDR3 length: 17 residues. Germline CDR1 is LNHNV and CDR2 is YYDKDF (reference sequence). The CDR3 reads CATSREIGGQGARSQHF. In nucleotides, the CDR3 is TGTGCCACCAGCAGAGAGATTGGTGGACAGGGGGCGAGGTCCCAGCATTTT. The complete variable domain, with remaining parts taken from reference TRBV15 and TRBJ1-5, reads DAMVIQNPRYQVTQFGKPVTLSCSQTLNHNVMYWYQQKSSQAPKLLFHYYDKDFNNEADTPDNFQSRRPNTSFCFLDIRSPGLGDTAMYLCATSREIGGQGARSQHFGDGTRLSIL.

The chain links TRBV19 to TRBJ2-2, with D maybe TRBD1 (6 bases). Germline lookup yields CDR1 LNHDA and CDR2 SQIVND (reference sequence). V lost 8 bases to trimming and J lost 3 bases, with 19 bases between them. The CDR3 runs 16 residues. The CDR3 coding sequence is TGTGCCAGTCGTCCGGGACATAGTGCGCACACCGGGGAGCTGTTTTTT. It translates to CASRPGHSAHTGELFF.

J is TRBJ2-3 and V is TRBV5-4; TRBD2 aligns across 9 bases. Germline trimming cut 4 bases from V and 7 bases from J; bases unmatched to any gene: 13. The CDR3 runs 16 residues. CDR1 and CDR2 from the germline V gene are SGHNT and YYREEE (reference sequence). The DNA of the CDR3 is TGTGCCAGCAGCCCAACGACGGCGGGGGGGCAGTATACGCAGTATTTT. Protein product: CASSPTTAGGQYTQYF. Full variable domain (missing parts from reference TRBV5-4 and TRBJ2-3): ETGVTQSPTHLIKTRGQQVTLRCSSQSGHNTVSWYQQALGQGPQFIFQYYREEENGRGNFPPRFSGLQFPNYSSELNVNALELDDSALYLCASSPTTAGGQYTQYFGPGTRLTVL.